This TCR beta chain was profiled in a study of T-cell reconstitution after alpha-beta-depleted transplantation in children. TCRbeta library construction was performed incorporating unique molecular identifiers. TCRdb itself ran the PCR reads through MiXCR, one entry per CDR3 protein. The repertoire holds roughly 670,000 distinct CDR3 sequences, with around 13% as singletons. Germline assignment: CDR1 SGHAT and CDR2 FQNNGV. CDR3 length: 15 residues. Between the trimmed V and J ends, which lost 2 bases and 5 bases, there was a span of 15 bases. Broader study findings: Some patients owed their high day-60 TCRbeta diversity to surviving recipient T cells and thymic progenitors. Roughly two months post-transplant, alpha-beta T cells reportedly originated from several hundred graft clones that had expanded. One year post-transplant, T-cell counts and diversity were largely derived from T cells produced anew.

A remark on this clonotype: Its antigen is still unknown.

The chain recombines TRBV11-2 with TRBJ1-1, with a possible D match to TRBD1 (6 bases). The sequenced sample was PBMCs, obtained before TCRalphabeta/CD19-depleted stem cell transplant. The origin of this receptor is a girl aged 2-10 years with congenital amegakaryocytic thrombocytopenia, due to receive a stem cell transplant. The CDR3 DNA follows: TGTGCCAGCAGCTTATGGTCACAGGGAGGAACTGAAGCTTTCTTT. It encodes CASSLWSQGGTEAFF.